Below, 15 T cell receptor beta chains from the same sample are listed, as sequenced in a study of cytomegalovirus exposure and HLA in healthy donors. It was with 60 Vbeta and 13 Jbeta primers that the PCR ran. Sequenced by immunoSEQ multiplex PCR; TCRdb stores in-frame clones only, minus some. The table shows about 93,000 clones, with more than 55% occurring only once. The specimen was PBMCs. These receptors were taken from a boy aged 10-17 years in good health and CMV-seropositive.

CDR3: CASSARQGRGEKLFF. The CDR3 DNA sequence: TGTGCCAGTAGTGCCCGACAGGGGAGAGGTGAAAAACTGTTTTTT. The chain employs TRBV19 and TRBJ1-4, with 8 nucleotides matching TRBD1. V was pared by 5 bases and J by 7 bases, with 9 bases of the junction left unmatched. This CDR3 is built from 15 residues. Germline CDR1 and CDR2: LNHDA and SQIVND (reference sequence).

In this sample, this clone turned up a few times. The V gene is TRBV5-6, the J gene TRBJ2-2; 8 bases agree with TRBD1. Germline V gene data show CDR1 as SGHDT and CDR2 as YYEEEE. V lost 3 bases to trimming and J lost 5 bases; unmatched junction nucleotides: 3. CDR3 length: 14 residues. CDR3 residues: CASSYTGGTGELFF. The CDR3 DNA reads as TGTGCCAGCAGCTACACAGGGGGGACCGGGGAGCTGTTTTTT.

V is TRBV5-1 and J is TRBJ2-1, with 9 bases fitting TRBD2. With V trimmed by 1 base and J by 0 bases, 5 bases remained unmatched. The germline CDR1 and CDR2 sequences are SGHRS and YFSETQ. This CDR3 has 17 amino acids. CDR3: CASSLFSGGHSYNEQFF. The CDR3, as DNA: TGCGCCAGCAGCTTGTTCAGCGGGGGGCACTCCTACAATGAGCAGTTCTTC.

The CDR3 nucleotides are TGTGCCAGCAGCCCATCCGTGGGGACAGGGTCCTACGAGCAGTACTTC. Encoded protein: CASSPSVGTGSYEQYF. The J gene is TRBJ2-7, the V gene TRBV9, with 9 bases lining up with TRBD1. Germline trimming cut 4 bases from V and 1 base from J; bases unmatched to any gene: 9. Germline CDR1 is SGDLS and CDR2 is YYNGEE. CDR3 length equals 16 residues.

V usage is TRBV28 and J usage is TRBJ2-7, with D possibly matching TRBD1 (6 bases). The germline gives CDR1 MDHEN, CDR2 SYDVKM. The CDR3 covers 15 residues. V was clipped by 1 base and J by 4 bases, with 14 bases between them. In DNA, the CDR3 is TGTGCCAGCAGTTTATTTGGGGGCGCGGGTTACGAGCAGTACTTC. Its translation: CASSLFGGAGYEQYF.

The chain is built from TRBV5-4 and TRBJ2-1; TRBD2 matches 9 bases. The V segment lost 2 bases and the J segment 7 bases; nucleotides outside the gene matches: 19. The CDR3 spans 19 residues. CDR1 is SGHNT, CDR2 YYREEE, per germline (reference sequence). CDR3 in amino acids: CASSFRRRTIAGVGNEQFF. CDR3 nucleotide sequence: TGTGCCAGCAGCTTCAGAAGGCGCACCATAGCGGGAGTGGGGAATGAGCAGTTCTTC.

This chain links TRBV4-3 with TRBJ2-7, with D unresolved. The V gene's germline CDR1 is LGHNA and CDR2 YSLEER. Trimming shortened V by 0 bases and J by 0 bases, and 9 bases separated the two germline ends. The CDR3 has 15 amino acids. The CDR3 nucleotides are TGCGCCAGCAGCCAAGAGCAGGTTAGCTCCTACGAGCAGTACTTC. This translates into CASSQEQVSSYEQYF.

The CDR3: CASSPPDRVVEKLFF. CDR3 bases: TGTGCCAGCAGTCCCCCGGACAGGGTCGTTGAAAAACTGTTTTTT. The chain couples TRBV25-1 to TRBJ1-4; 8 bases are shared with TRBD1. The V segment lost 5 bases and the J segment 7 bases; nucleotides outside the gene matches: 9. The CDR3 runs to 15 residues. In germline, CDR1 is MGHDK, CDR2 SYGVNS. Drawing the rest from reference TRBV25-1 and TRBJ1-4, the complete variable domain is EADIYQTPRYLVIGTGKKITLECSQTMGHDKMYWYQQDPGMELHLIHYSYGVNSTEKGDLSSESTVSRIRTEHFPLTLESARPSHTSQYLCASSPPDRVVEKLFFGSGTQLSVL.

The chain uses TRBV7-2 and TRBJ2-1, with TRBD2 identical over 10 bases. This CDR3 is built from 15 residues. After removal of 2 bases from V and 7 bases from J, the junction contained 5 bases not matched to a gene. Germline CDR1 SGHTA, CDR2 FQGNSA. The CDR3 reads CASSLLAGEGNEQFF. The DNA of the CDR3 is TGTGCCAGCAGCTTACTAGCGGGAGAGGGTAATGAGCAGTTCTTC.

The chain carries TRBV6-5 and TRBJ1-6, with D perhaps TRBD1 (6 bases). The V and J ends lost 6 bases and 11 bases respectively, with 17 bases between them. CDR3 size: 14 residues. Per the germline V gene, CDR1 is MNHEY and CDR2 is SVGAGI. In DNA, the CDR3 is TGTGCCAGCAGCACGCAACAGGGTGGGGCACCCCTCCACTTT. Residues: CASSTQQGGAPLHF.

This clone was seen a few times. The V gene is TRBV30, the J gene TRBJ1-4, with a weak D call TRBD1 (5 bases). The CDR3 runs 17 residues. Germline CDR1 is GTSNPN and CDR2 is SVGIG (reference sequence). V lost 0 bases, J lost 2 bases, and 16 bases lay in between. The CDR3 sequence is CAWSVFLGGRTNEKLFF. CDR3 DNA sequence: TGTGCCTGGAGTGTATTCCTGGGGGGGAGGACTAATGAAAAACTGTTTTTT.

The chain couples TRBV18 to TRBJ1-1; D is uncertain. The germline V gene encodes CDR1 KGHSH and CDR2 LQKENI. CDR3 length: 13 residues. Trimming cost V 8 bases and J 1 base, with 11 bases left between them. The CDR3 DNA reads as TGTGCCAGCCTCGGGAGGGAGAACACTGAAGCTTTCTTT. Translating gives CASLGRENTEAFF.

The rearrangement uses TRBV7-9 and TRBJ2-7; D is unclear. V was shortened by 5 bases and J by 0 bases, with 11 bases between the two germline ends. Germline CDR1 reads SEHNR; CDR2 reads FQNEAQ (reference sequence). This CDR3 comprises 14 residues. CDR3 nucleotide sequence: TGTGCCAGCAGCCCCTCCAGGATCTCCTACGAGCAGTACTTC. Translating it yields CASSPSRISYEQYF.

The chain has TRBV27 and TRBJ1-5; no definite D call. Deletions cut 0 bases from V and 6 bases from J, with 9 bases between. Germline lookup yields CDR1 MNHEY and CDR2 SMNVEV (reference sequence). The CDR3 extends over 14 amino acids. CDR3 nucleotide sequence: TGTGCCAGCAGTTTATCAGGGAGTTCTCAGCCCCAGCATTTT. As protein: CASSLSGSSQPQHF.

The chain joins TRBV9 to TRBJ2-3; no clear D gene. Germline-derived CDR1 and CDR2 are SGDLS and YYNGEE. This CDR3 comprises 12 residues. V was clipped by 3 bases and J by 10 bases, with 12 bases between them. The CDR3 DNA follows: TGTGCCAGCAGCGCCCCGCCCGGTGCGCAGTATTTT. Translation: CASSAPPGAQYF.